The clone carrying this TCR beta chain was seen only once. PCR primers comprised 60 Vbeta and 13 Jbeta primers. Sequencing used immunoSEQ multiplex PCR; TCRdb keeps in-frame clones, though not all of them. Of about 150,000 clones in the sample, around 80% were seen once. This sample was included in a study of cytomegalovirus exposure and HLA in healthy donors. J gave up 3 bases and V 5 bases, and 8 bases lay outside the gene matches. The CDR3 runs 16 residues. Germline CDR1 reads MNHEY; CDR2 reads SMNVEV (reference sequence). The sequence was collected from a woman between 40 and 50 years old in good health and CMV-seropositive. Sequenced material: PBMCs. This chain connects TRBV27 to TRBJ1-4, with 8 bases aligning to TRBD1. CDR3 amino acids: CASSPQDREPNEKLFF. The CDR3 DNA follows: TGTGCCAGCAGTCCCCAGGACAGGGAACCTAATGAAAAACTGTTTTTT. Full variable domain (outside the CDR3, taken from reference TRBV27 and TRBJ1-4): EAQVTQNPRYLITVTGKKLTVTCSQNMNHEYMSWYRQDPGLGLRQIYYSMNVEVTDKGDVPEGYKVSRKEKRNFPLILESPSPNQTSLYFCASSPQDREPNEKLFFGSGTQLSVL.